Following are 23 T cell receptor beta chains from one sample sequenced in a study of cytomegalovirus exposure and HLA in healthy donors. Vbeta (60) and Jbeta (13) primers were used in the PCR. The table came from immunoSEQ multiplex PCR; TCRdb's copy has only in-frame clones and leaves some out. Of some 130,000 clones listed, 65% to 75% are singletons. Sequencing was performed on PBMCs. The receptor source for this set is a woman in her forties or fifties in good health and CMV-seropositive.

The chain joins TRBV2 to TRBJ1-5, with 11 bases matching TRBD1. Germline V gene sequence: CDR1 SNHLY, CDR2 FYNNEI. The CDR3 is made up of 15 amino acids. The V gene end was trimmed by 7 bases and the J gene end by 3 bases; junction bases not matched to a gene: 5. The CDR3 DNA is TGTGCCAGCACCTGGACAGGGGGCTCCAATCAGCCCCAGCATTTT. Translating gives CASTWTGGSNQPQHF.

This chain uses TRBV4-3 with TRBJ1-2, with a tentative D call TRBD1 (6 bases). The CDR3 runs to 16 residues. Germline V lookup: CDR1 LGHNA, CDR2 YSLEER. V was shortened by 1 base and J by 1 base, with 13 bases between the two germline ends. CDR3 region: CASSQALQGHNYGYTF. In nucleotides, the CDR3 is TGCGCCAGCAGCCAAGCGCTACAGGGCCATAACTATGGCTACACCTTC.

J is TRBJ2-7 and V is TRBV5-1; 7 bases agree with TRBD1. Germline V gene sequence: CDR1 SGHRS, CDR2 YFSETQ. The junction had 5 bases not matched to a gene; V was cut back by 1 base and J by 4 bases. CDR3 length equals 14 residues. The CDR3 sequence is CASSLPDRRYEQYF. CDR3 nucleotides: TGCGCCAGCAGCTTGCCGGACAGGCGTTACGAGCAGTACTTC.

The genes are TRBV19 and TRBJ1-5, with D possibly being TRBD1 (5 bases). Looked up from germline, CDR1 is LNHDA and CDR2 is SQIVND (reference sequence). The CDR3 runs 17 residues. V was pared by 3 bases and J by 2 bases, with 17 bases between. CDR3 residues: CASSIGGARLGNQPQHF. CDR3 coding DNA: TGTGCCAGTAGTATCGGAGGGGCGCGACTCGGCAATCAGCCCCAGCATTTT.

CDR3 residues: CAGGSESSVRYTF. CDR3 coding DNA: TGTGCTGGGGGGTCGGAGTCCTCTGTGCGCTACACCTTC. The rearrangement links TRBV30 to TRBJ1-2, with D maybe TRBD1 (5 bases). Germline CDR1 is GTSNPN and CDR2 is SVGIG (reference sequence). The CDR3 totals 13 residues.

The sample holds one count of this clone. The chain carries TRBV5-4 and TRBJ2-5; D is possibly TRBD1 (5 bases). The germline gives CDR1 SGHNT, CDR2 YYREEE (reference sequence). V was shortened by 0 bases and J by 1 base, with 10 bases between the two germline ends. This CDR3 has 15 residues. The CDR3 DNA sequence: TGTGCCAGCAGCTTGGGAGCTACAGGCCAAGAGACCCAGTACTTC. Residues: CASSLGATGQETQYF.

J is TRBJ1-6 and V is TRBV7-9, with D possibly matching TRBD1 (6 bases). The CDR3 totals 16 residues. V was clipped by 4 bases and J by 8 bases, with 18 bases between them. Germline CDR1 is SEHNR and CDR2 is FQNEAQ (reference sequence). The CDR3: CASSSYLRQADSPLHF. The CDR3 DNA sequence: TGTGCCAGCAGCTCGTACCTTAGACAGGCCGATTCACCCCTCCACTTT.

V is TRBV4-2 and J is TRBJ1-6; D is unresolved. Germline CDR1 LGHNA, CDR2 YNFKEQ. Trimming took 0 bases from V and 5 from J, leaving 14 bases between them. CDR3 length equals 17 residues. The CDR3 nucleotides read TGTGCCAGCAGCCAAGAATTAACGGGTCGCGATAATTCACCCCTCCACTTT. Translated, it gives CASSQELTGRDNSPLHF.

This chain joins TRBV2 and TRBJ2-5; 7 nucleotides match TRBD2. Germline assignment: CDR1 SNHLY and CDR2 FYNNEI. The CDR3 runs to 14 residues. J lost 5 bases, V lost 2 bases, and 5 bases had no gene match. DNA for the CDR3: TGTGCCAGCAGTGAATATTGGGGAGGGGAGACCCAGTACTTC. The encoded protein is CASSEYWGGETQYF.

The genes are TRBV10-3 and TRBJ1-2; TRBD1 matches 9 bases. The CDR3 loop spans 13 amino acids. Germline lookup yields CDR1 ENHRY and CDR2 SYGVKD. The junction had 8 bases not matched to a gene; V was cut back by 7 bases and J by 8 bases. The CDR3 nucleotides read TGTGCCATCACCGAGGACAGGGGAAAAGGCTACACCTTC. Encoded protein: CAITEDRGKGYTF.

On this clone itself: The same CDR3 can be traced to other DNA sequences in this sample. The CDR3 DNA follows: TGTGCCAGCAGCTCTGGACTAGCGGGGGGGTCTCAAGAGACCCAGTACTTC. Its translation is CASSSGLAGGSQETQYF. V is TRBV7-9 and J is TRBJ2-5; 15 bases fit TRBD2. Looked up from germline, CDR1 is SEHNR and CDR2 is FQNEAQ (reference sequence). The CDR3 contains 17 residues. After removal of 4 bases from V and 2 bases from J, the junction contained 5 bases not matched to a gene.

The J gene is TRBJ2-6, the V gene TRBV10-2, with unresolved D. The CDR3 length is 18 residues. V lost 3 bases and J 1 base, leaving 16 bases between the germline ends. Germline V CDR1 and CDR2: WSHSY, SAAADI. This CDR3 reads CASSDNPGRDSGANVLTF. Here the CDR3 DNA reads TGCGCCAGCAGTGATAATCCAGGCCGCGATTCTGGGGCCAACGTCCTGACTTTC.

This sequence joins TRBV6-6 and TRBJ1-4, with D maybe TRBD1 (6 bases). The CDR3 has 16 residues. Trimming took 2 bases from V and 1 from J, leaving 11 bases between them. Germline values: CDR1 MNHNY, CDR2 SVGAGI (reference sequence). CDR3 sequence (DNA): TGTGCCAGCAGTTACCCCCCGGGACAAACTAATGAAAAACTGTTTTTT. Protein: CASSYPPGQTNEKLFF.

There are a few counts of this clone. The chain couples TRBV2 to TRBJ2-7; no firm D call. The CDR3 consists of 15 residues. Trimming removed 8 bases from V and 1 base from J, with 18 bases in between. The germline V gene has CDR1 SNHLY and CDR2 FYNNEI. The CDR3 region is CASRFLVMSSYEQYF. In nucleotides, the CDR3 is TGTGCCAGCCGCTTTTTGGTAATGAGTTCCTACGAGCAGTACTTC.

V and J are TRBV2 and TRBJ2-7, with D possibly being TRBD2 (6 bases). The CDR3 consists of 14 residues. V dropped 8 bases and J dropped 1 base, with 15 bases sitting between them. The germline gives CDR1 SNHLY, CDR2 FYNNEI. In nucleotides, the CDR3 is TGTGCCAGCTCCCCGCGAGGAGGGTCCTACGAGCAGTACTTC. This sequence encodes CASSPRGGSYEQYF.

This clone occurred a few times. This chain uses TRBV5-1 with TRBJ1-2; 8 nucleotides match TRBD1. The junction had 0 bases not matched to a gene; V was cut back by 0 bases and J by 8 bases. Germline lookup yields CDR1 SGHRS and CDR2 YFSETQ. CDR3 length: 12 residues. The CDR3 here is CASSLAGGGYTF. CDR3 bases: TGCGCCAGCAGCTTGGCAGGGGGCGGCTACACCTTC. Filled out from reference TRBV5-1 and TRBJ1-2, the complete variable domain reads KAGVTQTPRYLIKTRGQQVTLSCSPISGHRSVSWYQQTPGQGLQFLFEYFSETQRNKGNFPGRFSGRQFSNSRSEMNVSTLELGDSALYLCASSLAGGGYTFGSGTRLTVV.

Only a few counts were recorded for this clone. The chain uses TRBV29-1 and TRBJ2-7; D gene uncertain. The CDR3 is 11 residues long. V shed 4 bases and J shed 4 bases, with 8 bases lying between them. Germline CDR1 and CDR2: SQVTM and ANQGSEA. DNA for the CDR3: TGCAGCGTTGGAGGCGGTTACGAGCAGTACTTC. Amino acid sequence: CSVGGGYEQYF.

The V and J genes are TRBV15 and TRBJ2-2; TRBD2 might be the D (5 bases). The germline gives CDR1 LNHNV, CDR2 YYDKDF (reference sequence). CDR3 length: 15 amino acids. V was shortened by 0 bases and J by 6 bases, with 11 bases between the two germline ends. For the CDR3, the DNA is TGTGCCACCAGCAGAGATCGGGGTGGGGCCGGGGAGCTGTTTTTT. Protein sequence: CATSRDRGGAGELFF.

The CDR3 DNA reads TGTGCCTGGCGGGACTTTCAAGTGGGTGGCTACACCTTC. Translated, it gives CAWRDFQVGGYTF. The rearrangement uses TRBV30 and TRBJ1-2, with D possibly TRBD1 on 5 matching bases. The CDR3 spans 13 residues. Trimming pared 5 bases from V and 7 bases from J, leaving 17 bases between. The V gene's germline CDR1 is GTSNPN and CDR2 SVGIG (reference sequence).

In DNA form, the CDR3 reads TGTGCCAGCAGTGGCGGGATCGGGGCGGGACAAGAGACCCAGTACTTC. Residues: CASSGGIGAGQETQYF. The rearrangement links TRBV2 to TRBJ2-5, with D possibly TRBD2 on 6 matching bases. The CDR3 contains 16 residues. Between the trimmed V and J ends, which lost 4 bases and 2 bases, there was a span of 17 bases. The germline V gene has CDR1 SNHLY and CDR2 FYNNEI.

This chain joins TRBV5-4 and TRBJ1-1, with D possibly being TRBD1 (6 bases). Per germline, CDR1 SGHNT and CDR2 YYREEE (reference sequence). V was clipped by 4 bases and J by 4 bases, with 20 bases between them. This CDR3 contains 16 residues. The CDR3 sequence is CASSPTRGAQTTEAFF. CDR3 nucleotides: TGTGCCAGCAGCCCGACCCGGGGGGCGCAGACCACTGAAGCTTTCTTT.

This chain uses TRBV2 with TRBJ1-6, with D uncertain. CDR3 length: 12 amino acids. With 6 bases removed from V and 13 bases from J, the gap between germline ends came to 13 bases. CDR1 SNHLY and CDR2 FYNNEI come from the germline V gene. CDR3 sequence reads: CASSAHAAPLHF. CDR3 nucleotide sequence: TGTGCCAGCAGCGCCCACGCGGCTCCCCTCCACTTT.

The chain couples TRBV30 to TRBJ2-7; TRBD1 matches 8 bases. V shed 3 bases, J shed 2 bases, and the junction held 9 bases outside the gene matches. In germline, CDR1 is GTSNPN, CDR2 SVGIG (reference sequence). The CDR3 has 15 amino acids. CDR3 region: CAWRDKGQVAYEQYF. The CDR3, as DNA: TGTGCCTGGAGAGACAAGGGACAGGTAGCCTACGAGCAGTACTTC. Full variable domain (rest looked up from reference TRBV30 and TRBJ2-7): SQTIHQWPATLVQPVGSPLSLECTVEGTSNPNLYWYRQAAGRGLQLLFYSVGIGQISSEVPQNLSASRPQDRQFILSSKKLLLSDSGFYLCAWRDKGQVAYEQYFGPGTRLTVT.